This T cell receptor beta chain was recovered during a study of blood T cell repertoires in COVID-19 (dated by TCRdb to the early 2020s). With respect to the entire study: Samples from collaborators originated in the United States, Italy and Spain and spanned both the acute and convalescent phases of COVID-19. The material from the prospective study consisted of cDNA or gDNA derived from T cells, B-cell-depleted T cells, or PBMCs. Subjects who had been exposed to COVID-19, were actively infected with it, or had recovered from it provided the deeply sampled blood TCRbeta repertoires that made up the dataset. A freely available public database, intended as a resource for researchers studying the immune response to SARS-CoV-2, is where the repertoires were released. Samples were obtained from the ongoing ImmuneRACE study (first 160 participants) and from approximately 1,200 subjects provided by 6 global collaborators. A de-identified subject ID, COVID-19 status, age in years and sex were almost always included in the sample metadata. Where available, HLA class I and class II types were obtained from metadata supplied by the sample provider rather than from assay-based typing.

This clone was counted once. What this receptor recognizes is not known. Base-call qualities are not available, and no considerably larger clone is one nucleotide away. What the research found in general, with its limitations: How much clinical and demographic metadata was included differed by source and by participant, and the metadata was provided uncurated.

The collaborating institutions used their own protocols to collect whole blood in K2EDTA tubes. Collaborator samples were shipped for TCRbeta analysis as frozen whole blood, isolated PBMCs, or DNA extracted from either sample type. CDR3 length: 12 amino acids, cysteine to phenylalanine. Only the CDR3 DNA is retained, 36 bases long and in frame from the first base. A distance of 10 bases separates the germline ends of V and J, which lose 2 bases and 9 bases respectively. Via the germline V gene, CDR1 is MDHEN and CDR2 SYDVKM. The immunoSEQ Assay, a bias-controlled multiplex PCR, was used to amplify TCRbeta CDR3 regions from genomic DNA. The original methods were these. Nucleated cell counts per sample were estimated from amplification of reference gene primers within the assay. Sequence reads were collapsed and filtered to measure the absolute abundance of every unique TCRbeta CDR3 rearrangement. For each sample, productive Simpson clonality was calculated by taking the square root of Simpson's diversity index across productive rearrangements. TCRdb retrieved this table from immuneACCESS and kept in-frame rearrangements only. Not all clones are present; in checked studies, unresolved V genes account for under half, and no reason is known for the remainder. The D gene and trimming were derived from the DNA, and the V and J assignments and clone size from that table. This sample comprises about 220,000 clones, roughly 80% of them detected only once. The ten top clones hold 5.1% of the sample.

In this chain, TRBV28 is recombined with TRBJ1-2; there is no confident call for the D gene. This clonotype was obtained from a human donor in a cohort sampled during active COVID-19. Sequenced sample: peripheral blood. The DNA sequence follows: TGTGCCAGCAGTTTAAACGGGAGGAGCTACACCTTC. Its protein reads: CASSLNGRSYTF.